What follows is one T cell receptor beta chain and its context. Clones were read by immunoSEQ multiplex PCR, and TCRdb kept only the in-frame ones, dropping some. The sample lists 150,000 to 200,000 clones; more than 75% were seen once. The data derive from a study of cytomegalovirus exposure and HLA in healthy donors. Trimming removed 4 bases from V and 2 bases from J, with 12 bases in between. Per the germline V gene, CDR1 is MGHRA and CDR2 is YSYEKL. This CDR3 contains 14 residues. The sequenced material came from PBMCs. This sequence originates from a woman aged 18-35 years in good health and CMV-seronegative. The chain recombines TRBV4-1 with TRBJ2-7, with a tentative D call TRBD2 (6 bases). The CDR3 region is CASSPRTTTYEQYF. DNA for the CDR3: TGCGCCAGCAGCCCCAGGACTACTACCTACGAGCAGTACTTC.